This T cell receptor (beta chain) was captured by sequencing in a study of T cell changes during pregnancy in multiple sclerosis. This clone occurred a few times. Sequenced by immunoSEQ multiplex PCR; TCRdb stores in-frame clones only, minus some. In the table there are 12,000 to 15,000 clones, 85% to 95% of which are singletons. After removal of 0 bases from V and 1 base from J, the junction contained 1 base not matched to a gene. The germline CDR1 and CDR2 sequences are LGHNA and YNFKEQ. This CDR3 region has 15 residues. The sequenced sample was peripheral blood, obtained in the second trimester of pregnancy. This TCR was recovered from a female donor in good health, enrolled as a control in a pregnancy study. This chain connects TRBV4-2 to TRBJ2-5, with TRBD2 matching 8 bases. CDR3 DNA: TGTGCCAGCAGCCAAGACCGGGGGGGCCAAGAGACCCAGTACTTC. This encodes CASSQDRGGQETQYF.